This entry lists 18 T cell receptor beta chains sequenced from one sample in a study of healthy donors' naive CD4 and CD8 T cells. Each TCR library used around 0.5 ug of total RNA and a linear amplification protocol. TCRdb processed the reads anew with MiXCR; each CDR3 protein has one entry. This sample carries roughly 200,000 distinct CDR3 sequences, 65% to 80% of them seen once, and the ten largest clones take about 2.4%. Sequenced material: naive CD4+ and CD8+ T cells sorted from blood, pooled from several donors. The receptor set was obtained from a pool of human donors in good health; the sample pools cells from several healthy donors.

The chain joins TRBV19 to TRBJ1-5; TRBD1 agrees at 8 bases. With V trimmed by 9 bases and J by 4 bases, 5 bases remained unmatched. The CDR3 sequence is 13 residues long. Per the germline V gene, CDR1 is LNHDA and CDR2 is SQIVND (reference sequence). The CDR3 loop reads CASGTGTNQPQHF. CDR3 DNA: TGTGCCAGCGGGACAGGCACAAATCAGCCCCAGCATTTT.

The chain carries TRBV18 and TRBJ1-1; D unclear. Germline loops: CDR1 KGHSH, CDR2 LQKENI. Trimming took off 2 bases at V and 3 bases at J, with 13 bases between the two ends. The CDR3 contains 15 residues. The CDR3 loop reads CASSPGWVVDTEAFF. The CDR3 DNA is TGTGCCAGCTCACCAGGGTGGGTCGTCGACACTGAAGCTTTCTTT.

This clonotype was seen only a few times. The chain employs TRBV6-6 and TRBJ2-3; no clear D. Germline V CDR1 and CDR2: MNHNY, SVGAGI (reference sequence). CDR3 size: 13 residues. V lost 3 bases, J lost 3 bases, and 7 bases lay in between. For the CDR3, the DNA is TGTGCCAGCAGTTATCAGGAAACAGATACGCAGTATTTT. Translation gives CASSYQETDTQYF.

V usage is TRBV6-1 and J usage is TRBJ2-3; D not resolved. V gave up 0 bases and J gave up 4 bases, with 2 bases separating them. The CDR3 length is 12 residues. Per the germline V gene, CDR1 is MNHNS and CDR2 is SASEGT. Here the CDR3 DNA reads TGTGCCAGCAGTGAAGCCGCAGATACGCAGTATTTT. Residues: CASSEAADTQYF.

This rearrangement joins TRBV10-3 to TRBJ1-6, with 7 bases matching TRBD1. The length of the CDR3 is 13 residues. Looked up from germline, CDR1 is ENHRY and CDR2 is SYGVKD. With V trimmed by 7 bases and J by 7 bases, 4 bases remained unmatched. CDR3 coding DNA: TGTGCCATCACTGGGGACAGCAATTCACCCCTCCACTTT. Its translation: CAITGDSNSPLHF.

This clonotype was seen just once. The chain combines TRBV6-6 with TRBJ2-2, with TRBD1 matching 7 bases. Trimming removed 1 base from V and 1 base from J; junction bases left unmatched: 3. Germline V gives CDR1 MNHNY, CDR2 SVGAGI (reference sequence). The CDR3 totals 16 residues. The CDR3 nucleotides read TGTGCCAGCAGTTACTATTGGACAGGGAACACCGGGGAGCTGTTTTTT. Protein sequence: CASSYYWTGNTGELFF.

This clonotype showed up just a few times. The DNA of the CDR3 is TGTGCCAGCAGCTTGGGGGACTTCTACGAGCAGTACTTC. Translated: CASSLGDFYEQYF. The gene calls are TRBV5-6 and TRBJ2-7; TRBD2 is a possible D gene (6 bases). Per the germline V gene, CDR1 is SGHDT and CDR2 is YYEEEE. The CDR3 has 13 residues. Trimming removed 0 bases at V and 3 bases at J, with 7 bases between.

The chain links TRBV29-1 to TRBJ2-2, with a weak D call TRBD2 (5 bases). The CDR3 runs to 13 residues. V lost 8 bases and J 0 bases, leaving 10 bases between the germline ends. CDR1 is SQVTM, CDR2 ANQGSEA, per germline. The CDR3 region has the DNA TGCAGCTCCCGGGAACCGAACACCGGGGAGCTGTTTTTT. This gives the protein CSSREPNTGELFF.

The J gene is TRBJ2-5, the V gene TRBV6-5; TRBD2 might be the D (5 bases). V was shortened by 5 bases and J by 6 bases, with 22 bases between the two germline ends. The CDR3 has 16 residues. Germline-derived CDR1 and CDR2 are MNHEY and SVGAGI. CDR3 residues: CASSQPRADPTKTQYF. CDR3 in DNA: TGTGCCAGCAGTCAGCCGCGGGCAGACCCCACTAAGACCCAGTACTTC.

The chain uses TRBV6-2 or TRBV6-3 and TRBJ2-1; 10 positions match TRBD2. Trimming cost V 2 bases and J 5 bases; bases outside gene matches: 3. The CDR3 totals 15 residues. The V gene's germline CDR1 is MNHEY and CDR2 SVGEGT. Here the CDR3 reads CASSYGLAGDNEQFF. Written as DNA, the CDR3 is TGTGCCAGCAGTTACGGGCTAGCGGGAGACAATGAGCAGTTCTTC.

The chain has TRBV5-1 and TRBJ1-1; D ambiguous. The CDR3 runs to 13 residues. V dropped 0 bases and J dropped 2 bases, with 5 bases sitting between them. CDR1 and CDR2 (germline): SGHRS, YFSETQ. The DNA of the CDR3 is TGCGCCAGCAGCTTGGAAGCAAACACTGAAGCTTTCTTT. It encodes CASSLEANTEAFF.

The V gene is TRBV19, the J gene TRBJ1-2; D remains unclear. CDR1 is LNHDA, CDR2 SQIVND, per germline (reference sequence). CDR3 size: 13 residues. V lost 3 bases to trimming and J lost 6 bases, with 11 bases between them. CDR3 bases: TGTGCCAGTAGTATTGAAGGGATTGATGGCTACACCTTC. Encoded protein: CASSIEGIDGYTF.

The chain employs TRBV6-5 and TRBJ1-1; D is ambiguous. V was clipped by 0 bases and J by 7 bases, with 12 bases between them. This CDR3 is built from 14 residues. Germline assignment: CDR1 MNHEY and CDR2 SVGAGI. CDR3 DNA sequence: TGTGCCAGCAGTTACTCGATCCAGTCAGTTGAAGCTTTCTTT. It codes for CASSYSIQSVEAFF.

The V and J genes are TRBV5-4 and TRBJ2-2, with no clear D. The CDR3 loop spans 16 amino acids. Germline V gives CDR1 SGHNT, CDR2 YYREEE (reference sequence). Trimming removed 2 bases from V and 2 bases from J, with 13 bases in between. CDR3 nucleotide sequence: TGTGCCAGCAGCTTTATTACGGCACTTAACACCGGGGAGCTGTTTTTT. It codes for CASSFITALNTGELFF.

This clonotype was detected only a few times. V and J are TRBV29-1 and TRBJ1-1; TRBD1 matches at 8 bases. Germline lookup yields CDR1 SQVTM and CDR2 ANQGSEA. The CDR3 totals 12 residues. CDR3: CRGQGWNTEAFF. The CDR3 DNA reads as TGCAGAGGACAGGGATGGAACACTGAAGCTTTCTTT.

This clonotype appeared once. The chain uses TRBV7-8 and TRBJ1-5, with a tentative D call TRBD1 (5 bases). The V end was cut by 6 bases, the J end by 1 base, with 13 bases between. Germline loops: CDR1 SGHVS, CDR2 FQNEAQ. There are 15 residues in the CDR3. CDR3 protein: CASSAQAMSNQPQHF. CDR3 nucleotide sequence: TGTGCCAGCAGTGCACAGGCGATGAGCAATCAGCCCCAGCATTTT.

V is TRBV29-1 and J is TRBJ2-7, with 10 bases matching TRBD1. The CDR3 consists of 13 residues. V was pared by 7 bases and J by 4 bases, with 7 bases of the junction left unmatched. Germline values: CDR1 SQVTM, CDR2 ANQGSEA. The chain's CDR3 is CSAKTGGSYEQYF. DNA of the CDR3: TGCAGCGCCAAGACAGGGGGCAGTTACGAGCAGTACTTC.

V is TRBV10-3 and J is TRBJ2-1, with a weak D call TRBD1 (6 bases). Between the trimmed V and J ends, which lost 0 bases and 8 bases, there was a span of 17 bases. Germline V gives CDR1 ENHRY, CDR2 SYGVKD. This CDR3 has 16 amino acids. Here the CDR3 reads CAISESRGRRSDEQFF. DNA of the CDR3: TGTGCCATCAGTGAGTCCAGGGGCCGTAGGTCGGATGAGCAGTTCTTC.